This T cell receptor (beta chain) was recovered during a study of patients and donors after allogeneic stem cell transplantation. This clonotype came up a few times. The CDR3 runs to 15 residues. CDR1 is MGHRA, CDR2 YSYEKL, per germline. V dropped 4 bases and J dropped 5; count of bases not matched to a gene: 4. A single record per CDR3 protein comes from TCRdb applying MiXCR to the RT-PCR reads. The data show a few hundred thousand distinct CDR3 sequences, 35% to 45% seen once. Source material: blood, either unsorted or a sorted T cell fraction (not recorded which). The TCR was taken from a human donor who was either an allogeneic HSCT recipient or a stem cell or donor lymphocyte infusion donor (not recorded which). It is not recorded whose cells these are; they may come from a transplant donor. The V call is TRBV4-1, the J call TRBJ1-6; 8 bases are a match to TRBD1. The CDR3 DNA reads as TGCGCCAGCAGCCTGTGGACAGGGAATAATTCACCCCTCCACTTT. It yields the protein CASSLWTGNNSPLHF.